The clone carrying this TCR beta chain occurred many times. What it binds is not known. Regarding time point: pre-sensitization, week 0. As to treatment: therapeutic diphenylcyclopropenone sensitization with weekly scalp DPC. Germline V gene sequence: CDR1 MDHEN, CDR2 SYDVKM. Trimming pared 10 bases from V and 9 bases from J, leaving 19 bases between. The CDR3 is 13 residues long. The data derive from a study of human T cells and chemical hapten exposure. The study, taken as a whole, reports: TCRs at high frequency, those above 1 in 1000, did not change with DPC sensitization.

MiXCR, run by TCRdb on the RACE reads, gives a single entry per CDR3 protein. The table shows some 330,000 distinct CDR3 sequences, with 5.5% occurring only once. V is TRBV28 and J is TRBJ1-5; D gene unclear. This material consisted of whole blood, taken in connection with sensitization to the hapten diphenylcyclopropenone (DPC). This clonotype was obtained from a woman aged 18 to 35 with alopecia areata. Some clones in this sample may be carry-over from other donors' samples. CDR3: CATFNYPAGPQHF. For the CDR3, the DNA is TGTGCCACTTTCAATTACCCCGCGGGGCCCCAGCATTTT. The full variable domain, in which reference TRBV28 and TRBJ1-5 provide the parts outside the CDR3, is DVKVTQSSRYLVKRTGEKVFLECVQDMDHENMFWYRQDPGLGLRLIYFSYDVKMKEKGDIPEGYSVSREKKERFSLILESASTNQTSMYLCATFNYPAGPQHFGDGTRLSIL.